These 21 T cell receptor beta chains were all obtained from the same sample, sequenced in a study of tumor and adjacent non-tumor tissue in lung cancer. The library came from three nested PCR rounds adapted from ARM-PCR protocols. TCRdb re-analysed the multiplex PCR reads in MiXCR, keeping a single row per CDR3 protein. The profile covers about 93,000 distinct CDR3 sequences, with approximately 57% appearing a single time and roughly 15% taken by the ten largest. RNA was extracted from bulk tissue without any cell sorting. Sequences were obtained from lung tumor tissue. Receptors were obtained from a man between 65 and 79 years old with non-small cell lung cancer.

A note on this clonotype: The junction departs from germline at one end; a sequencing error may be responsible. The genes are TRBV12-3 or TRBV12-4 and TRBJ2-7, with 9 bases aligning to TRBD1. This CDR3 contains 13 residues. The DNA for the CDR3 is TGTGCCAGTTACAGGGGGCCATCCTGCGAGCAGTATTTC. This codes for CASYRGPSCEQYF.

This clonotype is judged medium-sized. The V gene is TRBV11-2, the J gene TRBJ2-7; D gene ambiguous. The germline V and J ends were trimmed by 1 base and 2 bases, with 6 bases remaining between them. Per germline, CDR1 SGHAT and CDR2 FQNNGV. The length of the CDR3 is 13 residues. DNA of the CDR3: TGTGCCAGCAGCTTAGTAACAGCCTACGAGCAGTACTTC. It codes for CASSLVTAYEQYF.

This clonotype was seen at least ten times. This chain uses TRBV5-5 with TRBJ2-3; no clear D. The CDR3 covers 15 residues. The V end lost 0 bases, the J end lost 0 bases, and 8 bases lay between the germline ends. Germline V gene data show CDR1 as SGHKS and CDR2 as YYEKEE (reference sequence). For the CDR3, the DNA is TGTGCCAGCAGCTTGGTGGCCCTTAGCACAGATACGCAGTATTTT. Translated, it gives CASSLVALSTDTQYF.

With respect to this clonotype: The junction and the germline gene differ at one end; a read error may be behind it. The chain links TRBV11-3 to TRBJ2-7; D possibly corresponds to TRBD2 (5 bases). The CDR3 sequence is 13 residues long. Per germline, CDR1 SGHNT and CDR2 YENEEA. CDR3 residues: CACSLEDWSGQYF. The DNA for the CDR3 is TGTGCCTGCAGCTTGGAGGACTGGTCGGGGCAGTACTTC.

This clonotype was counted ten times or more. The DNA for the CDR3 is TGTGCCATCAGTGAGTCTGGACAGGGGCCGAATAATTCACCCCTCCACTTT. Translated: CAISESGQGPNNSPLHF. This chain connects TRBV10-3 to TRBJ1-6, with 9 positions matching TRBD1. The CDR3 spans 17 residues. Looked up from germline, CDR1 is ENHRY and CDR2 is SYGVKD. J gave up 5 bases and V 0 bases, and 5 bases lay outside the gene matches.

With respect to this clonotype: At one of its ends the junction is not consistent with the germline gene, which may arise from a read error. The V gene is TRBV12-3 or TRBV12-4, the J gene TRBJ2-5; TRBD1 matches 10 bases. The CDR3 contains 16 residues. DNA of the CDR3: TGTGTCAGCGGTTCCCCCTTTGGGACAGGGGAAGAGACCCAGTACTTC. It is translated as CVSGSPFGTGEETQYF.

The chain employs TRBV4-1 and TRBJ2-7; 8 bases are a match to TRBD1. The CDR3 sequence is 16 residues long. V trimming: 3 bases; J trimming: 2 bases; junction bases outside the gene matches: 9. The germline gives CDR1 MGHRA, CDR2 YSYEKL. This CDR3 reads CASSHLQGTGPYEQYF. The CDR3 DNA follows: TGCGCCAGCAGCCACTTACAGGGGACAGGACCCTACGAGCAGTACTTC.

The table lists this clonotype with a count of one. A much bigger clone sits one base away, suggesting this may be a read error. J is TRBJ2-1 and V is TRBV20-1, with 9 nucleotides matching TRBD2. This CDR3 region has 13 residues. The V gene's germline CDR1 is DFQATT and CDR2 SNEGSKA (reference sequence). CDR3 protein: CSATGTSNNEQLF. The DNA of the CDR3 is TGCAGTGCTACCGGGACTAGCAACAATGAGCAGCTCTTC.

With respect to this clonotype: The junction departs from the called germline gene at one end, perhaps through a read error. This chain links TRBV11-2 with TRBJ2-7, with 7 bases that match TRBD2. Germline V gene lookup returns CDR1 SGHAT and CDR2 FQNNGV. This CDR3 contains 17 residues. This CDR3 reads CVSSLNPGLTGVREQYF. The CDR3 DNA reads TGTGTCAGCAGCTTAAATCCGGGACTAACGGGAGTTCGCGAACAGTACTTC.

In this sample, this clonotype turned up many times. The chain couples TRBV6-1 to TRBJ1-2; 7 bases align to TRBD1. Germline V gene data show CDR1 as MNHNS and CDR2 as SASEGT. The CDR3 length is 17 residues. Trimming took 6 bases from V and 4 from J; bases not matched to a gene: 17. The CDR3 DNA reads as TGTGCCAGCAGCCTTAGGACAGGACAAAGTAGAGGCTATGGCTACACCTTC. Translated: CASSLRTGQSRGYGYTF.

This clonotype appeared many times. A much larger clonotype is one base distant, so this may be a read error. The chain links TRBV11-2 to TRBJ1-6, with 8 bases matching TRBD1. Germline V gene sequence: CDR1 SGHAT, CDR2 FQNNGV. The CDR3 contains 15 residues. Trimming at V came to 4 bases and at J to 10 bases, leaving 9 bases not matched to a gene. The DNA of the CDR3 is TGTGCCAGCAGCTCAGTGAGGACAGGGACCTCACCCCTCCACTTT. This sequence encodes CASSSVRTGTSPLHF.

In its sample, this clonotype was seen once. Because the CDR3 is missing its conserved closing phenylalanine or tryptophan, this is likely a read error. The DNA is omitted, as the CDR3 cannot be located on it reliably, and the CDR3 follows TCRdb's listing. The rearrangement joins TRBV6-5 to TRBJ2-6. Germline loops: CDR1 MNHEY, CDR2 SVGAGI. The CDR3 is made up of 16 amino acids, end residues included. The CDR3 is CASRLLMSHGANVLTL.

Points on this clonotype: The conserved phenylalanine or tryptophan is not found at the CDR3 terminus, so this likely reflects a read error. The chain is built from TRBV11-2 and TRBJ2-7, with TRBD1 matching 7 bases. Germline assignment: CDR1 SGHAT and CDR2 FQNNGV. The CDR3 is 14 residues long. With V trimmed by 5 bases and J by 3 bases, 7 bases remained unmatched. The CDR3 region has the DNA TGTGCCAGCAGCGAGGGGGACAGAAACTACGAGCAGTACCCA. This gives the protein CASSEGDRNYEQYP.

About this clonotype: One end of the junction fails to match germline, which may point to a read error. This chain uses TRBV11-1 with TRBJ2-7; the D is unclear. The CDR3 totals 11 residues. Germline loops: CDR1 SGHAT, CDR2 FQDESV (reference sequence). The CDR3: CASSIHYEQYF. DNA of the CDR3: TGTGCCAGCAGCATACACTACGAACAGTACTTC.

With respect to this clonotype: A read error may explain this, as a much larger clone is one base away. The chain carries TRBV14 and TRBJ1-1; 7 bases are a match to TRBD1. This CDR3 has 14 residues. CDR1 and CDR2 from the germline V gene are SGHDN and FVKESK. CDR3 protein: CTSSQDQGDTEAFF. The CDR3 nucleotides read TGTACCAGCAGCCAAGACCAGGGGGACACTGAAGCTTTCTTT.

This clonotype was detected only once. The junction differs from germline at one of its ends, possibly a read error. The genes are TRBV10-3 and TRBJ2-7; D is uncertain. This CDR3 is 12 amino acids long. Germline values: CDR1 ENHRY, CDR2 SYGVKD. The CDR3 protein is CTISELNYEQYF. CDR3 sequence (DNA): TGTACCATCAGTGAGCTCAACTACGAGCAATACTTC.

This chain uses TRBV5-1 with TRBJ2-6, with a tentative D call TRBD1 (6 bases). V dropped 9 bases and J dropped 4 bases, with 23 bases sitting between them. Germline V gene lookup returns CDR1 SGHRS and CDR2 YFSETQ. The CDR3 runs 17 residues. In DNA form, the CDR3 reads TGCGCCAACACCCGAAACAGGGAAATCTTAGGGGCCAACGTCCTGACTTTC. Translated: CANTRNREILGANVLTF.

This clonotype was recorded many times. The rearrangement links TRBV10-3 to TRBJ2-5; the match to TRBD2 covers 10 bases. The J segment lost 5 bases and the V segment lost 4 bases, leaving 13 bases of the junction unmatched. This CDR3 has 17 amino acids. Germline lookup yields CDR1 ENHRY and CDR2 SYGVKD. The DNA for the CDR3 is TGTGCCATCAGTGGGACTAGCGGAGCTAATTGGGGGGAGACCCAGTACTTC. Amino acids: CAISGTSGANWGETQYF.

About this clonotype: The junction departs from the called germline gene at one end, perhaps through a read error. The CDR3 loop is CADSPLNTRELFF. CDR3 DNA: TGTGCCGACAGTCCCTTGAACACCAGGGAGCTGTTTTTT. The chain carries TRBV11-3 and TRBJ2-2; possibly TRBD1 for D (5 bases). CDR3 length equals 13 residues. Germline V gene sequence: CDR1 SGHNT, CDR2 YENEEA. Combining the CDR3 with reference TRBV11-3 and TRBJ2-2 gives the whole variable domain EAGVVQSPRYKIIEKKQPVAFWCNPISGHNTLYWYLQNLGQGPELLIRYENEEAVDDSQLPKDRFSAERLKGVDSTLKIQPAELGDSAVYLCADSPLNTRELFFGEGSRLTVL.

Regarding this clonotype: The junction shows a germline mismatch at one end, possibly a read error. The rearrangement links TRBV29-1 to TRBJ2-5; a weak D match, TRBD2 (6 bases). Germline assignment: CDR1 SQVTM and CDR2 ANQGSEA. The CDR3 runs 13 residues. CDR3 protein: CSAGREPQETHYF. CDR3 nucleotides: TGCAGTGCCGGACGGGAGCCACAAGAGACCCACTACTTC.

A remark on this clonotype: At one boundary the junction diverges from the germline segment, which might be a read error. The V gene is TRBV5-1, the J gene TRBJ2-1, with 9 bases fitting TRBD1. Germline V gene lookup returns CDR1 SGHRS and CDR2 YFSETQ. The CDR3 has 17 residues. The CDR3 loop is CANSSNTGGVGGGEKFF. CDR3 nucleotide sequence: TGCGCCAACAGCTCAAATACAGGGGGCGTGGGAGGTGGTGAGAAGTTCTTC.